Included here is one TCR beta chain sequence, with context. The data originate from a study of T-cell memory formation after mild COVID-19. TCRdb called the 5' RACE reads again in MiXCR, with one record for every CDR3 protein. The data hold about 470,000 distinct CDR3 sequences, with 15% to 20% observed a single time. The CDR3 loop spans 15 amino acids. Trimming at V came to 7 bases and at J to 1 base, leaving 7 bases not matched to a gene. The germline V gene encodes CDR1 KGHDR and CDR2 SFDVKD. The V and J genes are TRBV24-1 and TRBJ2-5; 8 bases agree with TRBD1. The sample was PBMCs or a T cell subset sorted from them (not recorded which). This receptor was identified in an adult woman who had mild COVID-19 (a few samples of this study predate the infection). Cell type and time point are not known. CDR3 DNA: TGTGCCACCAGCGGCCCCGGACAGGGCCAAGAGACCCAGTACTTC. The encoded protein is CATSGPGQGQETQYF.